This T cell receptor (beta chain) was profiled in a study of T-cell reconstitution after alpha-beta-depleted transplantation in children. Molecular barcoding with unique molecular identifiers was used for the TCRbeta library. TCRdb ran MiXCR on the PCR reads and lists one entry per CDR3 protein. Of over 400,000 distinct CDR3 sequences in the sample, around 13% were seen once. This clonotype was found a few times. Germline loops: CDR1 SQVTM, CDR2 ANQGSEA. The CDR3 covers 13 residues. The germline V and J ends were trimmed by 7 bases and 6 bases, with 18 bases remaining between them. The sample here was PBMCs from the stem cell graft donor, taken from the stem cell graft. The sequence came from a human donor who donated a stem cell graft to a child with combined immunodeficiency. The rearrangement joins TRBV29-1 to TRBJ1-1, with D perhaps matching TRBD1 (5 bases). The CDR3 DNA reads TGCAGCGCCATGGGACGGGAGGGTGCTGAAGCTTTCTTT. Its protein is CSAMGREGAEAFF.